One and the same sample provided the 21 T cell receptor beta chains below, sequenced in a study of OX40 agonist ivuxolimab in advanced cancers. Here immunoSEQ multiplex PCR was the method, and the copy in TCRdb shows in-frame clones only, minus some. The repertoire has about 66,000 clones, more than 70% of them found once; the top ten carry 0.6% to 0.8%. The source was CD4+ or CD8+ T cells sorted from blood, collected in a trial of the OX40 agonist ivuxolimab. These receptors were obtained from an adult with an advanced solid tumor such as melanoma, head and neck, liver or kidney cancer.

The chain combines TRBV4-3 with TRBJ1-5, with D possibly matching TRBD1 (6 bases). The CDR3 is made up of 16 amino acids. The ends were cut back, 0 bases at V and 6 bases at J, with 15 bases in the middle. The germline V gene encodes CDR1 LGHNA and CDR2 YSLEER. The CDR3 nucleotides read TGCGCCAGCAGCCAAGATAGGCGGCAGGGGATTCAGCCCCAGCATTTT. Amino acids: CASSQDRRQGIQPQHF.

This chain joins TRBV7-9 and TRBJ2-1; TRBD2 matches 7 bases. Trimming took 1 base from V and 4 from J; bases not matched to a gene: 4. Germline-derived CDR1 and CDR2 are SEHNR and FQNEAQ (reference sequence). This CDR3 has 15 amino acids. The CDR3 DNA is TGTGCCAGCAGCTTAGGGGAGGGTCTATACAATGAGCAGTTCTTC. Protein sequence: CASSLGEGLYNEQFF.

This clone was picked up one time. The rearrangement joins TRBV29-1 to TRBJ2-5; no reliable D call. Trimming took 5 bases from V and 5 from J, leaving 15 bases between them. Looked up from germline, CDR1 is SQVTM and CDR2 is ANQGSEA. The CDR3 covers 13 residues. The CDR3 loop is CSVRIRKAETQYF. CDR3 nucleotide sequence: TGCAGCGTTAGGATCAGGAAGGCGGAGACCCAGTACTTC.

The rearrangement joins TRBV5-1 to TRBJ1-2; 9 bases are shared with TRBD1. CDR3 length: 15 amino acids. The germline V gene encodes CDR1 SGHRS and CDR2 YFSETQ. J gave up 8 bases and V 0 bases, and 8 bases lay outside the gene matches. In DNA form, the CDR3 reads TGCGCCAGCAGCTTGGCCCCGGGACAGGGAGGCGGCTACACCTTC. This codes for CASSLAPGQGGGYTF.

As concerns this clone: Other DNA sequences in this specimen translate into the identical CDR3. In nucleotides, the CDR3 is TGTGCCAGCAGCGTAGTCTCCGCAGCGAACACCGGGGAGCTGTTTTTT. Encoded protein: CASSVVSAANTGELFF. J is TRBJ2-2 and V is TRBV9; D gene unclear. This CDR3 region has 16 residues. V lost 0 bases to trimming and J lost 0 bases, with 9 bases between them. CDR1 is SGDLS, CDR2 YYNGEE, per germline.

The rearrangement joins TRBV5-6 to TRBJ1-4, with TRBD1 identical over 10 bases. Germline V gives CDR1 SGHDT, CDR2 YYEEEE. Trimming cost V 4 bases and J 6 bases; bases outside gene matches: 6. This CDR3 is 15 amino acids long. CDR3 nucleotides: TGTGCCAGCAGCCTCTGGACAGGGGGGGATGAAAAACTGTTTTTT. Encoded protein: CASSLWTGGDEKLFF.

This chain links TRBV10-3 with TRBJ1-1, with 7 bases lining up with TRBD1. The CDR3 has 14 amino acids. V lost 2 bases to trimming and J lost 1 base; unmatched junction nucleotides: 1. Germline V gene data show CDR1 as ENHRY and CDR2 as SYGVKD. The CDR3 nucleotides are TGTGCCATCAGTGAGGGACAGGCGAACACTGAAGCTTTCTTT. It codes for CAISEGQANTEAFF.

The chain joins TRBV19 to TRBJ2-7; D may be TRBD2 (6 bases). The CDR3 spans 15 residues. Germline CDR1 reads LNHDA; CDR2 reads SQIVND (reference sequence). V lost 1 base and J lost 2, with 12 bases in between. CDR3 in amino acids: CASSIGGTSPYEQYF. In DNA form, the CDR3 reads TGTGCCAGTAGTATAGGAGGGACTTCACCCTACGAGCAGTACTTC.

This clone appeared once. The chain is built from TRBV12-5 and TRBJ1-1, with TRBD1 as a possible D gene (5 bases). There are 12 residues in the CDR3. With 1 base removed from V and 11 bases from J, the gap between germline ends came to 11 bases. Germline V gene data show CDR1 as LGHNT and CDR2 as FRNRAP. For the CDR3, the DNA is TGTGCTAGTGGTTTGGCCCAGGGAGTTGCTTTCTTT. Translated: CASGLAQGVAFF.

The rearrangement uses TRBV6-5 and TRBJ1-2; D may be TRBD1 (5 bases). CDR1 and CDR2 (germline): MNHEY, SVGAGI. V gave up 10 bases and J gave up 0 bases, with 12 bases separating them. There are 13 residues in the CDR3. The CDR3 sequence is CATRTHPNYGYTF. DNA for the CDR3: TGTGCCACTCGGACACACCCTAACTATGGCTACACCTTC.

This chain connects TRBV4-3 to TRBJ1-1; 12 bases align to TRBD1. CDR3 length equals 14 residues. J lost 11 bases, V lost 2 bases, and 6 bases had no gene match. The germline V gene encodes CDR1 LGHNA and CDR2 YSLEER. CDR3 nucleotide sequence: TGCGCCAGCAGCCAACCGGGACAGGGGGCTTCGGCTTTCTTT. This encodes CASSQPGQGASAFF.

The gene calls are TRBV7-2 and TRBJ1-5, with TRBD1 matching over 9 bases. V lost 2 bases to trimming and J lost 7 bases; unmatched junction nucleotides: 9. The CDR3 is 16 residues long. Germline V gene data show CDR1 as SGHTA and CDR2 as FQGNSA. The CDR3 bases are TGTGCCAGCAGCTTATATGTGGGACAGGGTACGCAGCCCCAGCATTTT. Protein sequence: CASSLYVGQGTQPQHF. The full variable domain, completed using reference TRBV7-2 and TRBJ1-5, is GAGVSQSPSNKVTEKGKDVELRCDPISGHTALYWYRQSLGQGLEFLIYFQGNSAPDKSGLPSDRFSAERTGGSVSTLTIQRTQQEDSAVYLCASSLYVGQGTQPQHFGDGTRLSIL.

This clone was seen just once. The CDR3 protein is CASSLIRDTEAFF. DNA of the CDR3: TGTGCCAGCAGCCTCATTCGGGACACTGAAGCTTTCTTT. V and J are TRBV6-5 and TRBJ1-1, with no clear D. Germline V CDR1 and CDR2: MNHEY, SVGAGI. The CDR3 loop spans 13 amino acids. Trimming took off 6 bases at V and 3 bases at J, with 11 bases between the two ends.

The chain links TRBV19 to TRBJ1-5; 7 nucleotides line up with TRBD1. Germline CDR1 and CDR2: LNHDA and SQIVND (reference sequence). This CDR3 comprises 15 residues. Trimming removed 4 bases from V and 6 bases from J; junction bases left unmatched: 9. The CDR3 region is CASSTVTGWGQPQHF. As DNA, the CDR3 is TGTGCCAGTAGTACCGTGACAGGGTGGGGTCAGCCCCAGCATTTT.

The genes are TRBV14 and TRBJ2-2; 9 nucleotides agree with TRBD1. This CDR3 region has 16 residues. The V and J ends lost 6 bases and 0 bases, in that order; junction bases with no gene match: 5. CDR1 and CDR2 (germline): SGHDN, FVKESK. The CDR3 coding sequence is TGTGCCAGCAGACCTACAGGGGGCGCGAACACCGGGGAGCTGTTTTTT. It codes for CASRPTGGANTGELFF.

V gene TRBV7-9 combines with J gene TRBJ1-5, with 7 positions matching TRBD1. CDR3 size: 19 residues. Trimming cost V 2 bases and J 0 bases; bases outside gene matches: 13. Germline V gene data show CDR1 as SEHNR and CDR2 as FQNEAQ (reference sequence). The CDR3 here is CASSLSEWTGRYSNQPQHF. The CDR3, as DNA: TGTGCCAGCAGCTTATCCGAGTGGACAGGCCGATATAGCAATCAGCCCCAGCATTTT.

The rearrangement uses TRBV19 and TRBJ1-1, with no clear D. The CDR3 runs 13 residues. From germline, CDR1 is LNHDA and CDR2 SQIVND (reference sequence). The V end was cut by 10 bases, the J end by 1 base, with 13 bases between. The CDR3 DNA reads as TGTGCCACCGATCCCGTCCCGAACACTGAAGCTTTCTTT. Translation gives CATDPVPNTEAFF.

This chain uses TRBV7-2 with TRBJ1-2, with no clear D. In germline, CDR1 is SGHTA, CDR2 FQGNSA. The V end was cut by 6 bases, the J end by 8 bases, with 16 bases between. The CDR3 loop spans 13 amino acids. CDR3 sequence: CASSSDPYGGYTF. The CDR3 DNA follows: TGTGCCAGCAGTTCGGACCCCTATGGGGGCTACACCTTC.

The chain is built from TRBV6-5 and TRBJ2-5; D possibly corresponds to TRBD1 (6 bases). CDR3 size: 15 residues. V was cut by 4 bases and J by 4 bases, with 16 bases left in between. Germline V gives CDR1 MNHEY, CDR2 SVGAGI. The CDR3 sequence is CASSWGSTGRETQYF. CDR3 in DNA: TGTGCCAGCAGTTGGGGGTCAACAGGGAGAGAGACCCAGTACTTC.

The gene calls are TRBV10-1 and TRBJ1-5; no clear D. Between the trimmed V and J ends, which lost 2 bases and 7 bases, there was a span of 9 bases. Germline lookup yields CDR1 WNHNN and CDR2 SYGVQD (reference sequence). The CDR3 sequence is 13 residues long. This CDR3 reads CASSENERQPQHF. The CDR3 DNA is TGCGCCAGCAGTGAGAATGAGCGACAGCCCCAGCATTTT.

J is TRBJ2-5 and V is TRBV5-6, with TRBD1 matching over 7 bases. Looked up from germline, CDR1 is SGHDT and CDR2 is YYEEEE. The CDR3 runs 13 residues. J lost 4 bases, V lost 4 bases, and 4 bases had no gene match. The chain's CDR3 is CASSNRQGETQYF. The CDR3 DNA reads as TGTGCCAGCAGCAACCGACAGGGAGAGACCCAGTACTTC.